This T cell receptor (beta chain) originates from a study of blood T cell repertoires in COVID-19. Germline CDR1 and CDR2: ENHRY and SYGVKD. The V and J ends lost 2 bases and 2 bases respectively, with 11 bases between them. This CDR3 is 15 amino acids long. TCRdb keeps only in-frame clones here, not all; method: immunoSEQ multiplex PCR. Of hundreds of thousands of clones listed, around 84% are singletons. The V and J genes are TRBV10-3 and TRBJ2-3; maybe TRBD1 (5 bases). This clonotype originated in a man in his fifties with acute or convalescent COVID-19. Sequencing used peripheral blood. CDR3 DNA sequence: TGTGCCATCAGTGAGCCCAGACAGTTCACAGATACGCAGTATTTT. It encodes CAISEPRQFTDTQYF.